This T cell receptor beta chain comes out of a study of blood T cells in healthy people across ages. This clonotype has just a few counts. The antigen is unknown. Overall study results and limits: Researchers judged that diversity estimates from one million T cells fell short of true values.

V gave up 4 bases and J gave up 4 bases, with 10 bases separating them. The CDR3 is made up of 13 amino acids. Through a sample-barcoded 5' primer and a J-beta primer mix, a second PCR was run for roughly 7 to 12 cycles. TCRdb used MiXCR to reprocess the 5' RACE reads, holding one entry per CDR3 protein. The table lists about 1.5 million distinct CDR3 sequences, about 42% of them singletons. Sequenced material: blood. This clonotype was obtained from a woman aged 18-29 years in good health. The gene calls are TRBV12-3 or TRBV12-4 and TRBJ1-1, with D unresolved. In DNA form, the CDR3 reads TGTGCCAGCAGTTCCGGGCTTCGCACTGAAGCTTTCTTT. Amino acid sequence: CASSSGLRTEAFF.